This TCR beta chain was recorded in a study of cytomegalovirus exposure and HLA in healthy donors. In the PCR, 60 Vbeta and 13 Jbeta primers were used. Profiled with immunoSEQ multiplex PCR; TCRdb holds only in-frame clones, not every one. This sample has about 160,000 clones; approximately 77% occur once, and the top ten carry around 2.3%. The CDR3 has 13 amino acids. Sequenced material: PBMCs. This clonotype was sampled from a man over 45 in good health and CMV-seropositive. The chain links TRBV12-2 to TRBJ2-7; the table calls TRBD2, which could not be checked here. TRBV12-2 is assigned pseudogene status. In DNA, the CDR3 is TGTGCAAGTCGCTCTAGCGGGGTATACGAGCAGTACTTC. Translation: CASRSSGVYEQYF.